This T cell receptor (beta chain) was obtained from a study of blood T cell repertoires in COVID-19. Whole-study context: Donors in the United States, Italy and Spain gave samples during acute or convalescent COVID-19.

In the authors' workflow: Quantification of nucleated cells was approximated via reference gene primer amplification. This table comes from immunoSEQ multiplex PCR, and its TCRdb copy is limited to in-frame clones, with some not included. That table supplies the V and J calls and clone size; D and trimming were determined from the DNA. The sample yields a few hundred thousand clones, 89% seen once. This CDR3 contains 15 residues. Germline assignment: CDR1 ENHRY and CDR2 SYGVKD. Trimming at V came to 9 bases and at J to 6 bases, leaving 12 bases not matched to a gene. The chain recombines TRBV10-3 with TRBJ2-2; 8 nucleotides align to TRBD2. The clonotype comes from a woman in her thirties or forties who had recovered from COVID-19. Sequenced input: peripheral blood. CDR3 coding DNA: TGTGCCATTCGCGGGATGTTCGGGGGGGCCGGGGAGCTGTTTTTT. It specifies CAIRGMFGGAGELFF.